Listed below are T cell receptor beta chains from one sample, sequenced in a study of identical twins. Via MiXCR, TCRdb re-called the 5' RACE reads, giving one row per CDR3 protein. Of some 790,000 distinct CDR3 sequences in the sample, about 20% were seen once. Separately, the same data were catalogued under a study of T cells expressing NK-cell markers.

The sequenced sample consisted of PBMCs. Receptor source: a woman aged 18-35 years in good health. Both conserved end residues are trimmed from each CDR3.

V: TRBV4-1; J: TRBJ1-2; CDR3: ASSQPGQGGGYT
V: TRBV12-3/TRBV12-4; J: TRBJ2-7; CDR3: ASSLGFEASETYEQY
V: TRBV12-3/TRBV12-4; J: TRBJ2-3; CDR3: ASSLARRGYTQY
V: TRBV12-3/TRBV12-4; J: TRBJ2-1; CDR3: ASSFGRPEENEQF
V: TRBV20-1; J: TRBJ2-7; CDR3: SASSSYEQY
V: TRBV7-6; J: TRBJ1-2; CDR3: ASSARERQAGYT
V: TRBV4-2; J: TRBJ2-5; CDR3: ASSQGTGLGTQY
V: TRBV12-3/TRBV12-4; J: TRBJ1-6; CDR3: ASSSGNGDSPLH
V: TRBV20-1; J: TRBJ2-2; CDR3: SARDRELGQGNTGELF
V: TRBV5-5; J: TRBJ1-1; CDR3: ASSGNSGTGKAF
V: TRBV5-1; J: TRBJ2-6; CDR3: ASSSERRQGAYGANVLT
V: TRBV6-1; J: TRBJ1-2; CDR3: ASTLGAGNYGYT
V: TRBV12-3/TRBV12-4; J: TRBJ2-3; CDR3: ASSFGLSTDTQY
V: TRBV11-2; J: TRBJ2-1; CDR3: ASSLDQGGWDEQF
V: TRBV20-1; J: TRBJ1-4; CDR3: SANPATNEKLF
V: TRBV27; J: TRBJ1-5; CDR3: ASAMGGNQPQH
V: TRBV5-5; J: TRBJ1-6; CDR3: ASSLGTGAVNSPLH
V: TRBV12-3/TRBV12-4; J: TRBJ2-3; CDR3: ASNVRAGTDTQY
V: TRBV11-3; J: TRBJ1-2; CDR3: ASSLEGSYYGYT
V: TRBV27; J: TRBJ2-7; CDR3: ASSRTSGGTYEQY
V: TRBV5-6; J: TRBJ1-5; CDR3: ASSLFSQGFQPQH
V: TRBV20-1; J: TRBJ2-1; CDR3: SAPSIAGFYNEQF
V: TRBV20-1; J: TRBJ1-1; CDR3: SARARDRATTF
V: TRBV20-1; J: TRBJ2-3; CDR3: SALAGDTDTQY
V: TRBV6-5; J: TRBJ2-1; CDR3: ASSYLSGSGPNEQF
V: TRBV7-8; J: TRBJ1-1; CDR3: ASSLNGRRNTEAF
V: TRBV20-1; J: TRBJ2-1; CDR3: SATPRGHYNEQF
V: TRBV12-3/TRBV12-4; J: TRBJ2-1; CDR3: ASSTGTSGSRGQF
V: TRBV12-3/TRBV12-4; J: TRBJ2-3; CDR3: ASSFGSGHLTDTQY